The present T cell receptor (beta chain) was sequenced within a study of blood T cells in healthy people across ages. Using a J-beta primer mix together with a sample-barcoded 5' primer, a second PCR was run for roughly 7 to 12 cycles. TCRdb reprocessed the 5' RACE reads with MiXCR, giving one entry per CDR3 protein. The sample carries roughly 1,300,000 distinct CDR3 sequences, approximately 60% recorded once. Total RNA, at least 6 micrograms per sample, was extracted from PBMCs. V was shortened by 3 bases and J by 0 bases, with 15 bases between the two germline ends. The CDR3 contains 16 residues. Germline CDR1 DFQATT, CDR2 SNEGSKA (reference sequence). Study-wide results and caveats: Long-lived donors exceeded aged donors in naive CD4+ cells and diversity.

Worth noting for this clonotype: As yet, its antigen is unknown.

The J gene is TRBJ2-1, the V gene TRBV20-1, with D possibly called TRBD1 or TRBD2 (5 bases each). The source material was blood. The receptor's source is a man aged 18 to 35 in good health. As DNA, the CDR3 is TGCAGTGCTAGTAGCGATGATAGGGGCTCCTACAATGAGCAGTTCTTC. It yields the protein CSASSDDRGSYNEQFF.